This TCR beta chain appears in the sequencing data of a study of T cell changes during pregnancy in multiple sclerosis. The CDR3 sequence is 15 residues long. Germline V lookup: CDR1 MDHEN, CDR2 SYDVKM. The germline V and J ends were trimmed by 0 bases and 4 bases, with 12 bases remaining between them. Assay: immunoSEQ multiplex PCR; the TCRdb copy retains only in-frame clones and omits some. In the table there are 49,000 or so clones, approximately 94% of which are singletons. Specimen: CD8+ T cells from peripheral blood mononuclear cells, collected before pregnancy. The sequence derives from a female donor with multiple sclerosis, enrolled in a pregnancy study. The rearrangement joins TRBV28 to TRBJ1-2; the D gene is possibly TRBD1 (5 bases). The CDR3 sequence is CASSLWRDGTYGYTF. Here the CDR3 DNA reads TGTGCCAGCAGTTTATGGCGGGACGGGACCTATGGCTACACCTTC.